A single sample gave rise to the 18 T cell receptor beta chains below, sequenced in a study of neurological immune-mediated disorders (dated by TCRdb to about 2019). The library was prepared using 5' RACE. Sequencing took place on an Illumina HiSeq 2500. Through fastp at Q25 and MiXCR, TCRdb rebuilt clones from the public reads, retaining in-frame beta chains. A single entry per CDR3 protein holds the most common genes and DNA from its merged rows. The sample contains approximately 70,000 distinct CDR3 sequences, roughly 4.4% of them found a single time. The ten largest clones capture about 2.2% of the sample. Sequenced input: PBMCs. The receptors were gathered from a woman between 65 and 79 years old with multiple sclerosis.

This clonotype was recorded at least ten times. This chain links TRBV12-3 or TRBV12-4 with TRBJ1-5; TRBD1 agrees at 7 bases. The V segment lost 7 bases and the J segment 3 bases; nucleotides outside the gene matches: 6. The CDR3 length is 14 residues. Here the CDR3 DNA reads TGTGCCAGCACCGCACAGGGGTCCAATCAGCCCCAGCATTTT. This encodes CASTAQGSNQPQHF.

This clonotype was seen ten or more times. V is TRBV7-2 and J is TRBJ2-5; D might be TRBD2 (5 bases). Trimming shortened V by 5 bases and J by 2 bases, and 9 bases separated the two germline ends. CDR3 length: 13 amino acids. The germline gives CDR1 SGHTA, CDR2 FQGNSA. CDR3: CASSATTQETQYF. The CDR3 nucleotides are TGTGCCAGCAGCGCGACTACACAAGAGACCCAGTACTTC.

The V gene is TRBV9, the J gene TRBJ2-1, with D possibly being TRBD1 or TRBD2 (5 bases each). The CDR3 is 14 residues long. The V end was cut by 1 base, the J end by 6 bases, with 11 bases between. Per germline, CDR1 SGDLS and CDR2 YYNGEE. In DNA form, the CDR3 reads TGTGCCAGCAGCGTATACGACGGGGCCAATGAGCAGTTCTTC. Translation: CASSVYDGANEQFF. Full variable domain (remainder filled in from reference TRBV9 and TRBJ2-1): DSGVTQTPKHLITATGQRVTLRCSPRSGDLSVYWYQQSLDQGLQFLIQYYNGEERAKGNILERFSAQQFPDLHSELNLSSLELGDSALYFCASSVYDGANEQFFGPGTRLTVL.

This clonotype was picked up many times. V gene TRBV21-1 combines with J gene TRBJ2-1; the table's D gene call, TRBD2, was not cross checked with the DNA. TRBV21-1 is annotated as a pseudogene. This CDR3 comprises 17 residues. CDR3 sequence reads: CASSTGLAGPHYNEQFF. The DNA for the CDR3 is TGTGCCAGCAGCACCGGACTAGCGGGACCCCACTACAATGAGCAGTTCTTC.

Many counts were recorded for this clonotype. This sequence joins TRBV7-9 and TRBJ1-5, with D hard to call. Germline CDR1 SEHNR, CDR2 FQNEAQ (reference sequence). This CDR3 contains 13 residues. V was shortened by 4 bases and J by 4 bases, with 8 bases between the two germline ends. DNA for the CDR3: TGTGCCAGCAGCTGGGAAGGGAATCAGCCCCAGCATTTT. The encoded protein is CASSWEGNQPQHF.

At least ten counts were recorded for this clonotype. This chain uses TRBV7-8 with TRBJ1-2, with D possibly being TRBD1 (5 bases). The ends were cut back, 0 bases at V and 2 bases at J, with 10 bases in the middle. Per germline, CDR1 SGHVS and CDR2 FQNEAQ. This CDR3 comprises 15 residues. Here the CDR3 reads CASSLARGGNYGYTF. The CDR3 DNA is TGTGCCAGCAGCTTAGCGCGGGGCGGAAACTATGGCTACACCTTC.

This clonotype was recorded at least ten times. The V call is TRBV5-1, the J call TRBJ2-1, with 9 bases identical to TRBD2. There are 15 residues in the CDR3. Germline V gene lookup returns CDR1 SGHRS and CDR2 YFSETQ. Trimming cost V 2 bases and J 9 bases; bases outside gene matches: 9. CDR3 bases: TGCGCCAGCAGCTTTACGGCGGGAGGGGTTAGTGAGCAGTTCTTC. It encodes CASSFTAGGVSEQFF.

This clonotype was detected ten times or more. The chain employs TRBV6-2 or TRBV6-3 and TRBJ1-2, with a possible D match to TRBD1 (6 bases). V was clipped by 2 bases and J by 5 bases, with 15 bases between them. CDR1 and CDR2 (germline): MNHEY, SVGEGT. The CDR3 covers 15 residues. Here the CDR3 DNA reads TGTGCCAGCAGTTACACGACGGACAGCCCTTATGGCTACACCTTC. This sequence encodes CASSYTTDSPYGYTF.

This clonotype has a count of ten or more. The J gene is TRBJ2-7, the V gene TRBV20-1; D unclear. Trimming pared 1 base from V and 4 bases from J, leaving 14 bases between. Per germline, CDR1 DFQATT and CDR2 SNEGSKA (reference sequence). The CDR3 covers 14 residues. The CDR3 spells CSARGGKGGYEQYF. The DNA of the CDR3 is TGCAGTGCTAGAGGCGGCAAGGGTGGGTACGAGCAGTACTTC.

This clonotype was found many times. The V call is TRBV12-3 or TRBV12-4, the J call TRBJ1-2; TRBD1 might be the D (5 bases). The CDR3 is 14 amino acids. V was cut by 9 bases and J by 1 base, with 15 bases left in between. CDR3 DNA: TGTGCCAGTCTATGGGAGGGACTTAACTATGGCTACACCTTC. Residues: CASLWEGLNYGYTF.

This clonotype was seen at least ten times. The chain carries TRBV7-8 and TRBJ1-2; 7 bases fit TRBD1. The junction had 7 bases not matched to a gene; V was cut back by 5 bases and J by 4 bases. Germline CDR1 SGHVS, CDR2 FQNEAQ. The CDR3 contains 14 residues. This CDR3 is CASSARDSPYGYTF. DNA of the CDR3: TGTGCCAGCAGCGCCAGGGACAGCCCCTATGGCTACACCTTC.

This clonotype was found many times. This CDR3 is CASSLDVSANTEAFF. The CDR3 nucleotides are TGCGCCAGCAGCTTGGACGTATCGGCTAACACTGAAGCTTTCTTT. The chain joins TRBV5-1 to TRBJ1-1; D is unresolved. The CDR3 totals 15 residues. Between the trimmed V and J ends, which lost 0 bases and 2 bases, there was a span of 11 bases. CDR1 and CDR2 (germline): SGHRS, YFSETQ.

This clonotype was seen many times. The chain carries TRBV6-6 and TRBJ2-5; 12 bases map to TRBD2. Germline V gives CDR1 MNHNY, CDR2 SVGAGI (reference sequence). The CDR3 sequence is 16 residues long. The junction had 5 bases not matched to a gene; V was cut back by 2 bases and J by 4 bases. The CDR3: CASSYHPSGRGETQYF. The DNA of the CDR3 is TGTGCCAGCAGTTACCACCCTAGCGGGAGGGGAGAGACCCAGTACTTC.

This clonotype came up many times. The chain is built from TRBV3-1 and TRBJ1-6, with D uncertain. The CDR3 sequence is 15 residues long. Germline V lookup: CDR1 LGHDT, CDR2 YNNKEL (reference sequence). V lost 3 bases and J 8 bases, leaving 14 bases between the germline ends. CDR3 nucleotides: TGTGCCAGCAGCCAGCTAGGGAATCGGGATTCACCCCTCCACTTT. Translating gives CASSQLGNRDSPLHF.

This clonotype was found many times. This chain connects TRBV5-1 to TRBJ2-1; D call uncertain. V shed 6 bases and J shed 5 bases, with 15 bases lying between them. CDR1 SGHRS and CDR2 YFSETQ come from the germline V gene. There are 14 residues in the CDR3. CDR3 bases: TGCGCCAGCACTACCCAAAAGTCGGACAATGAGCAGTTCTTC. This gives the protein CASTTQKSDNEQFF.

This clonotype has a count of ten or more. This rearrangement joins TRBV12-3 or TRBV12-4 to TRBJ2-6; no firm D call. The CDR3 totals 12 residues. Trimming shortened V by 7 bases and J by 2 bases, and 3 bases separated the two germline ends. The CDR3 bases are TGTGCCAGCACCCCTGGGGCCAACGTCCTGACTTTC. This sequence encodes CASTPGANVLTF.

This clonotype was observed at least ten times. This chain's CDR3 is CASSLMTAPTYGYTF. For the CDR3, the DNA is TGTGCCAGCAGTTTAATGACAGCGCCAACCTATGGCTACACCTTC. The genes are TRBV12-3 or TRBV12-4 and TRBJ1-2; TRBD1 might be the D (5 bases). This CDR3 contains 15 residues. V gave up 2 bases and J gave up 4 bases, with 14 bases separating them.

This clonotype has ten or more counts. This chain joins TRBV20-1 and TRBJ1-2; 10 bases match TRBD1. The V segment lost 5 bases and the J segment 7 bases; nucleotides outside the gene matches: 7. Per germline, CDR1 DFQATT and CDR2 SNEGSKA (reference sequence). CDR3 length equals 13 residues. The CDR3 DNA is TGCAGTGCTGTGGGACAGGGGTTAGGTGGCTACACCTTC. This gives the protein CSAVGQGLGGYTF.